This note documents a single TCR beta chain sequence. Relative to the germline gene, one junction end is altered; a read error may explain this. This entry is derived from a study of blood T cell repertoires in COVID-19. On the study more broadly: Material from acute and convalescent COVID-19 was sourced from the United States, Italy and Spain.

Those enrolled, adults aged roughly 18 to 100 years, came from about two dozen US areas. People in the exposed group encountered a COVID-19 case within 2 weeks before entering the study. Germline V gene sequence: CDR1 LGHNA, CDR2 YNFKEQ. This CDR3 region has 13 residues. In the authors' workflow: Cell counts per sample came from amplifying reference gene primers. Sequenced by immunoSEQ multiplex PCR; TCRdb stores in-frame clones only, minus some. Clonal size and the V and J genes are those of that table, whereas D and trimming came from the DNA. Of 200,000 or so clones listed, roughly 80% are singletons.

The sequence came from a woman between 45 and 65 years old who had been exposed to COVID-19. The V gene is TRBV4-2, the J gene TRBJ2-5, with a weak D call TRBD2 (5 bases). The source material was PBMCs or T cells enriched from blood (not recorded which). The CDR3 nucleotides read TGTACCAGCAGCCTAGGAGGCGTGGAGACCCAGTACTTC. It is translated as CTSSLGGVETQYF.